The 32 T cell receptor beta chains presented below share a single source sample, sequenced in a study of post-analysis software for immune sequencing data. Their antigens remain unidentified. Included in the TCR beta cDNA libraries were unique molecular identifiers. TCRdb reprocessed the PCR reads via MiXCR and lists one record per CDR3 protein. The table has roughly 730,000 distinct CDR3 sequences, roughly 29% seen once. Study-wide results and caveats: TRBV5-6, TRBV5-1 and TRBV20-1 were among roughly 5 TRBV segments more frequent in patients than controls.

Material for sequencing was blood. These receptors originate from a girl between 10 and 17 years old with multiple sclerosis.

This sequence joins TRBV12-3 or TRBV12-4 and TRBJ1-1, with no clear D. CDR3 size: 16 residues. The V gene lost 0 bases and the J gene lost 4 bases, with 15 bases spanning the gap. The CDR3 here is CASSLALSGRLTEAFF. CDR3 bases: TGTGCCAGCAGTTTAGCATTATCAGGAAGACTCACTGAAGCTTTCTTT.

V usage is TRBV25-1 and J usage is TRBJ2-2; 9 positions agree with TRBD1. The CDR3 has 16 amino acids. J was trimmed by 5 bases and V by 2 bases; bases with no gene match: 6. Germline values: CDR1 MGHDK, CDR2 SYGVNS. In DNA form, the CDR3 reads TGTGCCAGCAGTGAACCCGGACAGGGGCGTACCGGGGAGCTGTTTTTT. Residues: CASSEPGQGRTGELFF.

V gene TRBV20-1 combines with J gene TRBJ2-7; D might be TRBD2 (7 bases). The CDR3 runs 14 residues. The V gene lost 3 bases and the J gene lost 3 bases, with 15 bases spanning the gap. The germline CDR1 and CDR2 sequences are DFQATT and SNEGSKA (reference sequence). CDR3 region: CSARGGQGGYEQYF. DNA for the CDR3: TGCAGTGCTAGGGGGGGGCAGGGAGGCTACGAGCAGTACTTC.

This clonotype has at least ten counts. V gene TRBV29-1 combines with J gene TRBJ2-5, with 9 bases fitting TRBD1. CDR3 length: 15 amino acids. Germline values: CDR1 SQVTM, CDR2 ANQGSEA. The junction had 10 bases not matched to a gene; V was cut back by 7 bases and J by 1 base. CDR3: CSGRRTGESQETQYF. The DNA of the CDR3 is TGCAGCGGGCGCCGGACAGGGGAAAGCCAAGAGACCCAGTACTTC.

V gene TRBV3-1 combines with J gene TRBJ2-7; D unresolved. The V and J ends lost 8 bases and 7 bases respectively, with 12 bases between them. The germline V gene encodes CDR1 LGHDT and CDR2 YNNKEL (reference sequence). This CDR3 region has 11 residues. The CDR3 region has the DNA TGTGCCAGCGTCGCCTTTAATGAGCAGTACTTC. Its protein is CASVAFNEQYF.

The chain joins TRBV20-1 to TRBJ2-5; 7 nucleotides match TRBD2. The CDR3 has 13 residues. Germline V CDR1 and CDR2: DFQATT, SNEGSKA (reference sequence). With V trimmed by 3 bases and J by 4 bases, 5 bases remained unmatched. CDR3 DNA sequence: TGCAGTGCTAGCCCCGGGAGGTCAGAGACCCAGTACTTC. Its translation: CSASPGRSETQYF.

In the case of this clonotype: Being one base from a much bigger clone, this may be a read error. V usage is TRBV10-3 and J usage is TRBJ2-4; 8 bases map to TRBD2. TRBJ2-7 explains the end of the DNA better; the J call may be wrong. The germline gives CDR1 ENHRY, CDR2 SYGVKD. The CDR3 totals 15 residues. The CDR3 DNA reads TGTGCCATCAGTGAGTCGAGATTCGCGGGGGGCGAGCAGTACTTC. Its protein is CAISESRFAGGEQYF.

The chain joins TRBV2 to TRBJ2-5, with D possibly TRBD1 on 6 matching bases. TRBJ2-7 explains the end of the DNA better; the J call may be wrong. Germline V gene data show CDR1 as SNHLY and CDR2 as FYNNEI. This CDR3 has 15 residues. CDR3: CASRGSGTRADEQYF. CDR3 sequence (DNA): TGTGCCAGCAGGGGATCCGGGACACGGGCGGACGAGCAGTACTTC.

CDR3 sequence: CASSTTTGVQPQHF. The CDR3 DNA reads as TGTGCCAGCAGTACCACGACAGGGGTTCAGCCCCAGCATTTT. V and J are TRBV2 and TRBJ1-5, with 8 bases fitting TRBD1. After removal of 5 bases from V and 6 bases from J, the junction contained 6 bases not matched to a gene. Germline V gives CDR1 SNHLY, CDR2 FYNNEI. The CDR3 is 14 amino acids.

This clonotype occurred a few times. The chain joins TRBV2 to TRBJ2-1; 7 bases fit TRBD2. The CDR3 runs 16 residues. V lost 6 bases to trimming and J lost 3 bases; unmatched junction nucleotides: 11. CDR1 is SNHLY, CDR2 FYNNEI, per germline. The chain's CDR3 is CASRGIIAGGYNEQFF. The CDR3 DNA reads as TGTGCCAGCAGAGGAATAATAGCGGGCGGCTACAATGAGCAGTTCTTC.

The chain combines TRBV14 with TRBJ2-3; 10 nucleotides match TRBD2. Germline V gives CDR1 SGHDN, CDR2 FVKESK. This CDR3 is 19 amino acids long. Trimming cost V 1 base and J 4 bases; bases outside gene matches: 14. As DNA, the CDR3 is TGTGCCAGCAGCCAAGTGTTTCCGGGACTAGCGCTATCCTCAGATACGCAGTATTTT. Amino acids: CASSQVFPGLALSSDTQYF.

This clonotype was observed at least ten times. V gene TRBV4-3 combines with J gene TRBJ1-5; D is unresolved. V shed 1 base and J shed 0 bases, with 4 bases lying between them. Germline-derived CDR1 and CDR2 are LGHNA and YSLEER. This CDR3 spans 14 amino acids. The CDR3 loop is CASSQGASNQPQHF. CDR3 DNA sequence: TGCGCCAGCAGCCAAGGGGCTAGCAATCAGCCCCAGCATTTT.

This clonotype was detected a few times. The rearrangement links TRBV9 to TRBJ2-5; 9 bases are shared with TRBD2. V shed 0 bases, J shed 1 base, and the junction held 7 bases outside the gene matches. Per the germline V gene, CDR1 is SGDLS and CDR2 is YYNGEE. This CDR3 comprises 17 residues. The CDR3 here is CASSVDLAGGLQETQYF. The CDR3 region has the DNA TGTGCCAGCAGCGTAGACTTGGCGGGGGGGCTCCAAGAGACCCAGTACTTC.

The chain links TRBV4-2 to TRBJ1-6; D gene ambiguous. V shed 1 base and J shed 6 bases, with 16 bases lying between them. The CDR3 totals 17 residues. Looked up from germline, CDR1 is LGHNA and CDR2 is YNFKEQ. The CDR3 loop reads CASSQVGVSGGNSPLHF. The CDR3 nucleotides read TGTGCCAGCAGCCAAGTTGGGGTGAGTGGAGGTAATTCACCCCTCCACTTT.

The chain links TRBV7-6 to TRBJ1-6, with D hard to call. Trimming stripped 3 bases from V and 8 bases from J, with 14 bases between. The CDR3 sequence is 15 residues long. Germline V gene sequence: CDR1 SGHVS, CDR2 FNYEAQ. The DNA for the CDR3 is TGTGCCAGCAGCTTTACGGTGAATTTGGATTCACCCCTCCACTTT. The encoded protein is CASSFTVNLDSPLHF.

The gene calls are TRBV5-1 and TRBJ2-1; 11 bases line up with TRBD2. V lost 0 bases, J lost 8 bases, and 7 bases stayed unmatched. This CDR3 region has 16 residues. The germline gives CDR1 SGHRS, CDR2 YFSETQ. The CDR3 DNA reads as TGCGCCAGCAGCTTGGAGGTAGCGGGGGGGCCTGATGAGCAGTTCTTC. Translation gives CASSLEVAGGPDEQFF.

This chain connects TRBV6-1 to TRBJ2-5; possibly TRBD1 for D (5 bases). The CDR3 totals 15 residues. Trimming left V 2 bases short and J 4 bases short, with 14 bases between. The germline V gene has CDR1 MNHNS and CDR2 SASEGT. In DNA form, the CDR3 reads TGTGCCAGCAGTGAAATTAGGGGCGTTGGAGAGACCCAGTACTTC. Translation gives CASSEIRGVGETQYF.

This chain uses TRBV15 with TRBJ2-5; TRBD2 might be the D (6 bases). Trimming removed 9 bases at V and 11 bases at J, with 19 bases between. Germline V lookup: CDR1 LNHNV, CDR2 YYDKDF (reference sequence). This CDR3 contains 12 residues. CDR3 residues: CATGGERNEQYF. CDR3 DNA sequence: TGTGCCACAGGAGGGGAGAGGAATGAGCAGTACTTC.

This chain connects TRBV12-3 or TRBV12-4 to TRBJ1-4; D unresolved. The length of the CDR3 is 15 residues. The ends were cut back, 4 bases at V and 8 bases at J, with 17 bases in the middle. The chain's CDR3 is CASSSQPGRGEKLFF. CDR3 DNA: TGTGCCAGCAGTTCTCAACCGGGCCGAGGGGAAAAACTGTTTTTT.

In this sample, this clonotype turned up a few times. The V call is TRBV29-1, the J call TRBJ2-7; 10 nucleotides line up with TRBD1. Germline CDR1 reads SQVTM; CDR2 reads ANQGSEA. With V trimmed by 1 base and J by 5 bases, 5 bases remained unmatched. The CDR3 is 14 amino acids. CDR3 DNA sequence: TGCAGCGTTGAAGTCGGACAGGGGGTCGACGAGCAGTACTTC. Protein product: CSVEVGQGVDEQYF.

Comment on this clonotype: A junction boundary mismatches the germline segment, possibly from a read error. The chain carries TRBV12-3 or TRBV12-4 and TRBJ1-4, with 8 nucleotides matching TRBD1. The CDR3 extends over 16 amino acids. This CDR3 reads CASSLKTGVSNEKRFF. In nucleotides, the CDR3 is TGTGCCAGCAGCCTAAAGACAGGGGTCTCTAATGAAAAACGGTTTTTT.

The gene calls are TRBV7-9 and TRBJ2-3; D tentatively fits TRBD1 or TRBD2 (5 bases each). Germline V gene lookup returns CDR1 SEHNR and CDR2 FQNEAQ (reference sequence). V was pared by 1 base and J by 1 base, with 9 bases between. This CDR3 is 15 amino acids long. DNA of the CDR3: TGTGCCAGCAGCTTAGGTGGGACCGGCACAGATACGCAGTATTTT. It translates to CASSLGGTGTDTQYF. The full variable domain, rest sourced from reference TRBV7-9 and TRBJ2-3, is DTGVSQNPRHKITKRGQNVTFRCDPISEHNRLYWYRQTLGQGPEFLTYFQNEAQLEKSRLLSDRFSAERPKGSFSTLEIQRTEQGDSAMYLCASSLGGTGTDTQYFGPGTRLTVL.

The V call is TRBV11-2, the J call TRBJ1-2, with unresolved D. The CDR3 loop spans 13 amino acids. V lost 3 bases, J lost 4 bases, and 9 bases lay in between. Looked up from germline, CDR1 is SGHAT and CDR2 is FQNNGV. CDR3 nucleotide sequence: TGTGCCAGCAGCTTCCGCCAAGTCTATGGCTACACCTTC. It yields the protein CASSFRQVYGYTF.

The rearrangement links TRBV27 to TRBJ1-1; unclear D gene. V dropped 7 bases and J dropped 3 bases, with 12 bases sitting between them. Germline CDR1 MNHEY, CDR2 SMNVEV (reference sequence). The CDR3 sequence is 13 residues long. Here the CDR3 reads CASTSRQYTEAFF. The CDR3 DNA reads as TGTGCCAGCACCAGTCGGCAGTACACTGAAGCTTTCTTT.

V gene TRBV24-1 combines with J gene TRBJ1-1; the match to TRBD1 covers 8 bases. Losses at the gene ends were 7 bases for V and 1 base for J; bases not matched to a gene: 1. Germline V gene data show CDR1 as KGHDR and CDR2 as SFDVKD. The CDR3 covers 13 residues. The CDR3 loop is CATRDRANTEAFF. The CDR3 nucleotides read TGTGCCACCAGGGACAGGGCGAACACTGAAGCTTTCTTT.

This clonotype was found a few times. This sequence joins TRBV10-3 and TRBJ2-3; no definite D call. Germline loops: CDR1 ENHRY, CDR2 SYGVKD. Between the trimmed V and J ends, which lost 3 bases and 3 bases, there was a span of 10 bases. The CDR3 spans 14 residues. The CDR3 DNA is TGTGCCATCAGTGACCCCAGACGGACAGATACGCAGTATTTT. Protein: CAISDPRRTDTQYF.

This chain uses TRBV20-1 with TRBJ2-1; 8 positions agree with TRBD2. The CDR3 runs 14 residues. Per the germline V gene, CDR1 is DFQATT and CDR2 is SNEGSKA (reference sequence). Trimming took 0 bases from V and 6 from J; bases not matched to a gene: 4. CDR3 coding DNA: TGCAGTGCTAGAGACTGGGCGGGGGGCAATGAGCAGTTCTTC. Protein product: CSARDWAGGNEQFF.

This clonotype was counted at least ten times. The gene calls are TRBV27 and TRBJ2-1; tentatively, D is TRBD1 (5 bases). From germline, CDR1 is MNHEY and CDR2 SMNVEV (reference sequence). V was pared by 0 bases and J by 1 base, with 7 bases between. CDR3 length equals 15 residues. The CDR3 here is CASSLSGRSYNEQFF. The CDR3 nucleotides read TGTGCCAGCAGTTTATCGGGGCGGTCCTACAATGAGCAGTTCTTC.

V gene TRBV7-2 combines with J gene TRBJ2-5, with D perhaps being TRBD1 or TRBD2 (5 bases each). CDR1 SGHTA and CDR2 FQGNSA come from the germline V gene. CDR3 size: 17 residues. V lost 5 bases and J lost 1, with 20 bases in between. The CDR3 DNA is TGTGCCAGCAGCGCCCGGGACGCCTTTACCCCCCAAGAGACCCAGTACTTC. Protein product: CASSARDAFTPQETQYF.

V gene TRBV20-1 combines with J gene TRBJ2-5; D ambiguous. The CDR3 is made up of 11 amino acids. Germline assignment: CDR1 DFQATT and CDR2 SNEGSKA (reference sequence). V lost 5 bases to trimming and J lost 7 bases, with 11 bases between them. The CDR3 coding sequence is TGCAGTGCTGGACGGACCGGGACCCAGTACTTC. As protein: CSAGRTGTQYF.

The chain combines TRBV6-6 with TRBJ2-4; D not resolved. The CDR3 covers 12 residues. Germline V gene lookup returns CDR1 MNHNY and CDR2 SVGAGI (reference sequence). The ends were cut back, 2 bases at V and 13 bases at J, with 12 bases in the middle. CDR3 protein: CASSYPKDEQYF. For the CDR3, the DNA is TGTGCCAGCAGTTACCCGAAGGATGAGCAGTACTTC.

The chain recombines TRBV20-1 with TRBJ2-7; TRBD2 matches at 7 bases. J gave up 2 bases and V 2 bases, and 9 bases lay outside the gene matches. CDR3 length equals 15 residues. Germline CDR1 and CDR2: DFQATT and SNEGSKA (reference sequence). CDR3 in DNA: TGCAGTGCTAGACTCCAGACTAGCCCCACCTACGAGCAGTACTTC. Amino acid sequence: CSARLQTSPTYEQYF.